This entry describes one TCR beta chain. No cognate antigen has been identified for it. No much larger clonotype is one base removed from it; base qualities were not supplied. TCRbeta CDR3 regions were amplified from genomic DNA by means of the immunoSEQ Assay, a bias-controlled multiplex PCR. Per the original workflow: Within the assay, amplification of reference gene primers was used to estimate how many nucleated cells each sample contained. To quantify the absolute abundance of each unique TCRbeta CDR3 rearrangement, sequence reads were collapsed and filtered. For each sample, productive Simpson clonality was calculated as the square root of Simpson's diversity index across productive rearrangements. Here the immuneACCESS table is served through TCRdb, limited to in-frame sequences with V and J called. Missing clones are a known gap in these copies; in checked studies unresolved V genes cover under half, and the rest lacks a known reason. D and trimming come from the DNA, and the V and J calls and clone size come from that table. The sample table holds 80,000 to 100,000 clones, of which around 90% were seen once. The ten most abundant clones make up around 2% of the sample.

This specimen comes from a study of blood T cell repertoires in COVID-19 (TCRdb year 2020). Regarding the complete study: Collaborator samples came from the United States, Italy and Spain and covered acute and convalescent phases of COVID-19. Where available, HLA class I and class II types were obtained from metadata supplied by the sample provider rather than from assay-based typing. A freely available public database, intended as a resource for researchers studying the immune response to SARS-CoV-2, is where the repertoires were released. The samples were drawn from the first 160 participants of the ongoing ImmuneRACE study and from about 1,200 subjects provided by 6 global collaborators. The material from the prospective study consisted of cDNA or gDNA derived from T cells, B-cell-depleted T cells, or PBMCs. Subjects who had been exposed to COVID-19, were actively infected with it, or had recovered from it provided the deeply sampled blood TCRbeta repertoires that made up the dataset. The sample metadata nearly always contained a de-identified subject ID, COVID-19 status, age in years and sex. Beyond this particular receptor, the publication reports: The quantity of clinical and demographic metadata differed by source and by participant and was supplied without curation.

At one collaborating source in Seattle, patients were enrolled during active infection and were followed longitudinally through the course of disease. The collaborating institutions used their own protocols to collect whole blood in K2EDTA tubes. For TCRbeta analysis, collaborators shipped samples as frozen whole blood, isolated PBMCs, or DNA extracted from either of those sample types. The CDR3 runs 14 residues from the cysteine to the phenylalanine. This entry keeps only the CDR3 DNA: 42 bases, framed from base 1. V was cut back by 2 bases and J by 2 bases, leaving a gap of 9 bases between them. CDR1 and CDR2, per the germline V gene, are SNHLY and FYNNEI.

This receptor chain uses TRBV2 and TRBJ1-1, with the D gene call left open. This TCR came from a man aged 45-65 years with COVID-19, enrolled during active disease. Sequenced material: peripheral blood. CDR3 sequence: CASSELAGNTEAFF. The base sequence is TGTGCCAGCAGTGAATTGGCGGGCAACACTGAAGCTTTCTTT.